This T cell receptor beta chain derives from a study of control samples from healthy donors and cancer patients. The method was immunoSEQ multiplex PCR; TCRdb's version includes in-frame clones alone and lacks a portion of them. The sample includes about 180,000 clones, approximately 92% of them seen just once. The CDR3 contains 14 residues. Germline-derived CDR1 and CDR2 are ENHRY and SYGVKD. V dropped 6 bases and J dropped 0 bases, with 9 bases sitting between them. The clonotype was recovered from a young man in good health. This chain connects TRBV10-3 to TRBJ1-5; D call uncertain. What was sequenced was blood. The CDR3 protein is CAISNTNSNQPQHF. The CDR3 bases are TGTGCCATCAGCAACACCAATAGCAATCAGCCCCAGCATTTT.